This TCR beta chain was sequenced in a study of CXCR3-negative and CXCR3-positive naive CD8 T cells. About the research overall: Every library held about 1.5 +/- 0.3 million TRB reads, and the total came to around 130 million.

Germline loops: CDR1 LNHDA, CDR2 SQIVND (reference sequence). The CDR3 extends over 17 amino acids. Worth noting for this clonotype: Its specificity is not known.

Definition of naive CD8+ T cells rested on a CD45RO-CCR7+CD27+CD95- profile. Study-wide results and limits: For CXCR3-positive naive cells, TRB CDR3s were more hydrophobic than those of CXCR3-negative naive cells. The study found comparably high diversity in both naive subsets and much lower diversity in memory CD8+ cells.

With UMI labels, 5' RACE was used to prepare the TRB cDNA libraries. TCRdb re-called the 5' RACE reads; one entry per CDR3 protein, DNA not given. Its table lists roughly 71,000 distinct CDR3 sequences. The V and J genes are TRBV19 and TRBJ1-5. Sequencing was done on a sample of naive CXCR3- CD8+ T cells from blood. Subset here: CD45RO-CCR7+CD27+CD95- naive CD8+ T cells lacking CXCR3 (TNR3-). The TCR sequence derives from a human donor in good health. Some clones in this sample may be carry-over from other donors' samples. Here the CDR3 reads CASSMDGLLYSNQPQHF.